A selection of T cell receptor beta chains follows, all from one sample in a study of early T cells in non-severe SARS-CoV-2 infection. TCRdb reprocessed the 5' RACE reads with MiXCR, giving one entry per CDR3 protein. The sample lists 70,000 or so distinct CDR3 sequences; roughly 13% were seen once. Sample: whole blood. These receptors were obtained from an adult who was a healthcare worker with PCR-confirmed SARS-CoV-2 infection or an uninfected control (not recorded which). Each CDR3 is given with its conserved first and last residue. D genes are given only for firm matches. A row's size may be missing; if present it is once, few, many or a size class.

TRBD1	TRBV5-6	NA	TRBJ2-1	TGTGCCAGCAGCTCTACAGGGGGCAATGAGCAGTTCTTC	CASSSTGGNEQFF
TRBD2	TRBV5-1	few	TRBJ2-3	TGCGCCAGCAGGGCGATACGCACTAGCGTTGATACGCAGTATTTT	CASRAIRTSVDTQYF
NA	TRBV20-1	NA	TRBJ1-6	TGCAGTGCGCAGCGCAATAATTCACCCCTCCACTTT	CSAQRNNSPLHF
TRBD2	TRBV11-1	NA	TRBJ2-7	TGTGCCAGCAGCCACAGCGGGGGGGCCGACGAGCAGTACTTC	CASSHSGGADEQYF
NA	TRBV7-9	few	TRBJ2-2	TGTGCCAGCAGCTTACCCCCCGGGAATGGGATCACCGGGGAGCTGTTTTTT	CASSLPPGNGITGELFF
NA	TRBV7-4	few	TRBJ2-1	TGTGCCAGCAGCCACGATAGGGCCTACAATGAGCAGTTCTTC	CASSHDRAYNEQFF
NA	TRBV6-1	NA	TRBJ1-1	TGTGCCAGCAGTGAAGCAGGCGGCGCGAGAGCCACTGAAGCTTTCTTT	CASSEAGGARATEAFF
TRBD2	TRBV29-1	few	TRBJ2-3	TGCAGCGCAGTACCGGGACCGGGGGGGACAGATACGCAGTATTTT	CSAVPGPGGTDTQYF
TRBD1	TRBV6-5	few	TRBJ1-2	TGTGCCAGCACCCCATCCTCCCCAGGGGGCGCGTTCTATGGCTACACCTTC	CASTPSSPGGAFYGYTF
NA	TRBV27	few	TRBJ2-7	TGTGCCAGCAGTTTGAGTGGGGACGTGAGCTCCTACGAGCAGTACTTC	CASSLSGDVSSYEQYF
NA	TRBV7-9	once	TRBJ2-7	TGTGCCAGCAGCTTAAAGCCTGCCTACGAGCAGTACTTC	CASSLKPAYEQYF
NA	TRBV19	many	TRBJ2-5	TGTGCCAGTAGTATCCGCGGGACAATAGAAGAGACCCAGTACTTC	CASSIRGTIEETQYF
NA	TRBV2	NA	TRBJ2-3	TGTGCCAGCAGTGAGCTGGGCGTTCAAGATACGCAGTATTTT	CASSELGVQDTQYF
TRBD1	TRBV28	NA	TRBJ1-2	TGTGCCAGCAGCCCTAAGGCCAGGGGGCATGGCTACACCTTC	CASSPKARGHGYTF
TRBD1	TRBV29-1	many	TRBJ2-1	TGCAGCGTTGAAGATGCCGGGACAGTATTGCAGTTCTTC	CSVEDAGTVLQFF
TRBD2	TRBV7-3	NA	TRBJ2-1	TGTGCCAGCAGCCCGGGACTAGCGTGGGTAGGGAATGAGCAGTTCTTC	CASSPGLAWVGNEQFF
NA	TRBV29-1	few	TRBJ2-5	TGCAGCGTTGATAGGGAAGTATTCCAAGAGACCCAGTACTTC	CSVDREVFQETQYF
TRBD1	TRBV29-1	few	TRBJ1-1	TGCAGCGTTCGCAAATCAGACAGGGGCACTGAAGCTTTCTTT	CSVRKSDRGTEAFF
TRBD2	TRBV7-2	many	TRBJ2-1	TGTGCCAGCAGCTCTGAGACTAGCGGGACCTATCATAGCTCCTACAATGAGCAGTTCTTC	CASSSETSGTYHSSYNEQFF
NA	TRBV2	once	TRBJ2-5	TGTGCCAGCAGGGAGATACCGGGACGGGAAGAGACCCAGTACTTC	CASREIPGREETQYF
NA	TRBV5-6	few	TRBJ1-1	TGTGCCAGCAGCTTTCTCCGTTTGAACACTGAAGCTTTCTTT	CASSFLRLNTEAFF
NA	TRBV11-2	many	TRBJ2-5	TGTGCCAGCAGCTCGAAACTCGCCTTTGGCAGCACCACTAAAGAGACCCAGTACTTC	CASSSKLAFGSTTKETQYF
TRBD1	TRBV6-4	many	TRBJ2-1	TGTGCCAGCAGTGACACAACAGGGGCGGATGAGCAGTTCTTC	CASSDTTGADEQFF
NA	TRBV12-3/TRBV12-4	many	TRBJ1-5	TGTGCCAGCGGAATCCTCCGGGACACCTTCTTCTCGCCCCAGCATTTT	CASGILRDTFFSPQHF
TRBD2	TRBV9	few	TRBJ2-1	TGTGCCAGCAGCGCCCGGCAGCGGGGGGGCCCCAATGAGCAGTTCTTC	CASSARQRGGPNEQFF
NA	TRBV14	few	TRBJ1-1	TGTGCCAGCAGCGATCTAAGATGGACAGCGACGAACACTGAAGCTTTCTTT	CASSDLRWTATNTEAFF
NA	TRBV6-6	few	TRBJ1-5	TGTGCCAGCAGTTATGACAGAGATAGCAATCAGCCCCAGCATTTT	CASSYDRDSNQPQHF
NA	TRBV20-1	NA	TRBJ2-3	TGCAGTGCTAGAGCCATACCCGGGCTAGGCGGCACAGATACGCAGTATTTT	CSARAIPGLGGTDTQYF
NA	TRBV29-1	many	TRBJ2-7	TGCAGCGTTGGCGAGGGGCCCTACGAGCAGTACTTC	CSVGEGPYEQYF
NA	TRBV7-2	NA	TRBJ2-3	TGTGCCAGCAGCTTAGTTGGGGGGACAAGCACAGATACGCAGTATTTT	CASSLVGGTSTDTQYF
TRBD1	TRBV28	NA	TRBJ2-3	TGTGCCAGCAGTTTTTTGGGACAGCCGAACACAGATACGCAGTATTTT	CASSFLGQPNTDTQYF
TRBD1	TRBV19	many	TRBJ1-5	TGTGCCAGTAGTCAAGGACAGGCTAATCGGCCCCAGCATTTT	CASSQGQANRPQHF
NA	TRBV10-3	few	TRBJ1-2	TGTGCCATCAGTGAGTCGGTGACCTATGGCTACACCTTC	CAISESVTYGYTF
NA	TRBV29-1	many	TRBJ2-3	TGCAGCGTGCCACTAGAGGGCACAGATACGCAGTATTTT	CSVPLEGTDTQYF
TRBD1	TRBV5-1	many	TRBJ1-1	TGCGCCAGCAGCCCGACAGGGGTTAGCTCTGAAGCTTTCTTT	CASSPTGVSSEAFF
NA	TRBV12-5	few	TRBJ1-4	TGTGCTAGTGGTCCCGGGGACCTCCTGAATGAAAAACTGTTTTTT	CASGPGDLLNEKLFF
TRBD1	TRBV7-2	many	TRBJ2-4	TGTGCCAGCAGCTTTTCACAGGGGGGCGAGTTAGGAAACATTCAGTACTTC	CASSFSQGGELGNIQYF
TRBD1	TRBV4-3	few	TRBJ1-6	TGCGCCAGCAGCCAATCCGGACAGGGAAATTCACCCCTCCACTTT	CASSQSGQGNSPLHF
NA	TRBV7-6	many	TRBJ2-1	TGTGCCAGCAGCTTAGAGGGTTGGGAAAAAAATGAGCAGTTCTTC	CASSLEGWEKNEQFF
NA	TRBV12-3/TRBV12-4	many	TRBJ1-4	TGTGCCAGCAGTCTCACCTTGCAGGCTCCAGGGGAAAAACTGTTTTTT	CASSLTLQAPGEKLFF
NA	TRBV3-1	NA	TRBJ1-3	TGTGCCAGCAGCTTGACAGTCTCTGGAAACACCATATATTTT	CASSLTVSGNTIYF
NA	TRBV9	many	TRBJ1-1	TGTGCCAGCAGCGCCAGGTATTACACTGAAGCTTTCTTT	CASSARYYTEAFF
NA	TRBV27	few	TRBJ1-2	TGTGCCAGCAGTTTGAACACCAACTATGGCTACACCTTC	CASSLNTNYGYTF
NA	TRBV7-2	few	TRBJ2-1	TGTGCCAGCAGCTTAGTGGGGGTCACCTACAATGAGCAGTTCTTC	CASSLVGVTYNEQFF
TRBD1	TRBV3-1	many	TRBJ1-1	TGTGCCAGCAGCCAAGTGGTTGACAGGGGGCATAAAGCTTTCTTT	CASSQVVDRGHKAFF
NA	TRBV6-5	few	TRBJ2-6	TGTGCCAGCAGCCCTGCAGGGACAAGCTCTGGGGCCAACGTCCTGACTTTC	CASSPAGTSSGANVLTF
NA	TRBV20-1	many	TRBJ2-3	TGCAGTGCTAGTGCGGGGTTTAGCACAGATACGCAGTATTTT	CSASAGFSTDTQYF
TRBD1	TRBV19	many	TRBJ2-7	TGTGCCAGTACTTCATGGACAGGGAACGGCGAGCAGTACTTC	CASTSWTGNGEQYF
TRBD1	TRBV28	few	TRBJ1-4	TGTGCCAGCAGTGTGCGGACAGGAACTAATGAAAAACTGTTTTTT	CASSVRTGTNEKLFF
NA	TRBV11-2	NA	TRBJ2-7	TGTGCCAGCAAGATAACAGGGACGTACGAGCAGTACTTC	CASKITGTYEQYF
NA	TRBV5-4	NA	TRBJ1-4	TGTGCCAGCAGCTTGGGCGGGGACACCCTCAGAAAACTGTTTTTT	CASSLGGDTLRKLFF
NA	TRBV20-1	few	TRBJ2-3	TGCAGTGCTCTGACGGGGGGCGGTAGCACAGATACGCAGTATTTT	CSALTGGGSTDTQYF
NA	TRBV12-3/TRBV12-4	NA	TRBJ2-2	TGTGCCAGCAACCGCCCAAGCACCGGGGAGCTGTTTTTT	CASNRPSTGELFF
TRBD1	TRBV20-1	NA	TRBJ1-1	TGCAGTGCTTCAGGGGGCACTGAAGCTTTCTTT	CSASGGTEAFF